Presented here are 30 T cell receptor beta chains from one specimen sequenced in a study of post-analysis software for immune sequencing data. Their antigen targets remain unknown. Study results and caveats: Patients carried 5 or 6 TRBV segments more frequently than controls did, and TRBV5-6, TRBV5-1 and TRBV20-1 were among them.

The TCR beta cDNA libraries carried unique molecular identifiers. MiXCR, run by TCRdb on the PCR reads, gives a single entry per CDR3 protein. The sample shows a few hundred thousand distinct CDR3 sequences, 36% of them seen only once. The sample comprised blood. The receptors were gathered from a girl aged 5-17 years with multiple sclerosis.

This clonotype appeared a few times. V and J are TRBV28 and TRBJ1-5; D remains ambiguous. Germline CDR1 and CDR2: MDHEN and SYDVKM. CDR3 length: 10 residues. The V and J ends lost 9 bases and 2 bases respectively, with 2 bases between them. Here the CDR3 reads CASGNQPQHF. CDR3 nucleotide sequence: TGTGCCAGTGGCAATCAGCCCCAGCATTTT.

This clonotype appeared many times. Written as DNA, the CDR3 is TGCAGTGCTAGTCCTGGGGGTGAGCAGTTCTTC. Its translation is CSASPGGEQFF. This sequence joins TRBV20-1 and TRBJ2-1, with D perhaps assigned TRBD1 or TRBD2 (5 bases each). The CDR3 runs 11 residues. CDR1 and CDR2 (germline): DFQATT, SNEGSKA (reference sequence). V was shortened by 3 bases and J by 9 bases, with 9 bases between the two germline ends.

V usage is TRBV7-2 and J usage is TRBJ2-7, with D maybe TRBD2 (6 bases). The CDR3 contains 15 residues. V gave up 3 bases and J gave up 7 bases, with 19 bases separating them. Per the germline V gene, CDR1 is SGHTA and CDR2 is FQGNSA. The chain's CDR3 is CASSLTRTWGDEQYF. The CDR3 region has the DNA TGTGCCAGCAGCTTGACCAGGACATGGGGGGATGAGCAGTACTTC.

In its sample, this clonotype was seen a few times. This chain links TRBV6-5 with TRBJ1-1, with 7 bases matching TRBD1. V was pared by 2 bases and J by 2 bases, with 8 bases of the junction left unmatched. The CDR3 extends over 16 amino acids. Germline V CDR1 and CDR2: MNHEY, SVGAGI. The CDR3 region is CASSYTLTGKNTEAFF. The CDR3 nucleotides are TGTGCCAGCAGTTACACGTTGACAGGGAAAAACACTGAAGCTTTCTTT.

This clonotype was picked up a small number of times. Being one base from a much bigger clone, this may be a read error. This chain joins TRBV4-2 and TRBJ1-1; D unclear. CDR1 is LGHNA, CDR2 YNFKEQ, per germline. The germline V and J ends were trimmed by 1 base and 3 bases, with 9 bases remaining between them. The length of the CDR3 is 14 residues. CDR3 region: CASSQGTAHTEAFF. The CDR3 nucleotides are TGTGCCAGCAGCCAAGGGACTGCACACACTGAAGCTTTCTTT.

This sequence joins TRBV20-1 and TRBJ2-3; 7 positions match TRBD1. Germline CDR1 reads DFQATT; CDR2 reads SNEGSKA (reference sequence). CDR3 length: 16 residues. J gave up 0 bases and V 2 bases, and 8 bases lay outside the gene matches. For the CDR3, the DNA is TGCAGTGCTAGACATGACAGGGCGACAAGCACAGATACGCAGTATTTT. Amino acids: CSARHDRATSTDTQYF.

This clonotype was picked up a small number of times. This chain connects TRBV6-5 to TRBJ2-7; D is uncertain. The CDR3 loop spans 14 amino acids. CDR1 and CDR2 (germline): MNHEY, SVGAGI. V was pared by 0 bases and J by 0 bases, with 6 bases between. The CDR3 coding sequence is TGTGCCAGCAGTTACTCCCCTAGCTCCTACGAGCAGTACTTC. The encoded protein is CASSYSPSSYEQYF.

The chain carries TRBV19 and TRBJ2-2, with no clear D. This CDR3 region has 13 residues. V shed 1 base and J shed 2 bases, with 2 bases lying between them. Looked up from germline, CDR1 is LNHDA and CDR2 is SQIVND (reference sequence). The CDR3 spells CASSIGNTGELFF. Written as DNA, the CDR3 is TGTGCCAGTAGTATAGGAAACACCGGGGAGCTGTTTTTT.

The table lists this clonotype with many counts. CDR3 coding DNA: TGTGCCAGCAGCTCAGCGGGGCCTCTAGGGGGCTACACCTTC. This sequence encodes CASSSAGPLGGYTF. This sequence joins TRBV7-2 and TRBJ1-2; TRBD1 might be the D (5 bases). The germline V gene has CDR1 SGHTA and CDR2 FQGNSA. The V gene lost 4 bases and the J gene lost 8 bases, with 17 bases spanning the gap. This CDR3 contains 14 residues.

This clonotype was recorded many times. CDR3 nucleotides: TGTGCCACCAAGGGGGCTGAAGAGAACACTGAAGCTTTCTTT. The encoded protein is CATKGAEENTEAFF. This chain links TRBV15 with TRBJ1-1; 7 bases map to TRBD1. The germline gives CDR1 LNHNV, CDR2 YYDKDF (reference sequence). The J segment lost 1 base and the V segment lost 7 bases, leaving 6 bases of the junction unmatched. The CDR3 loop spans 14 amino acids.

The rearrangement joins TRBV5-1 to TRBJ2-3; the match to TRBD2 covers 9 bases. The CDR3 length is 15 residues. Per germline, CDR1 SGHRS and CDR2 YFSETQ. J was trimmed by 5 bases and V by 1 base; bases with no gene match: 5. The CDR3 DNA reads TGCGCCAGCAGCTTGCTAGCGGGGCTTATAGATACGCAGTATTTT. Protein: CASSLLAGLIDTQYF.

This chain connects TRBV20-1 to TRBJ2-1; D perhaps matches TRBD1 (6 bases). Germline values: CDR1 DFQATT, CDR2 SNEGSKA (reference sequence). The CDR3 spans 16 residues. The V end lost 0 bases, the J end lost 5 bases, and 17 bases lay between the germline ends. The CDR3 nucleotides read TGCAGTGCTAGAGAACTTACAGGGATGGGAGACAATGAGCAGTTCTTC. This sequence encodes CSARELTGMGDNEQFF.

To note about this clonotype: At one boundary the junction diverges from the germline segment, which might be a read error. DNA for the CDR3: TGTGCCAGCAGACTTTCCGGGACTAGCGGGGGGGCCAATGGGCAGTTCTTC. Protein sequence: CASRLSGTSGGANGQFF. The chain employs TRBV27 and TRBJ2-1, with 16 bases lining up with TRBD2. CDR1 is MNHEY and CDR2 is SMNVEV in the germline V gene (reference sequence). The CDR3 runs 17 residues.

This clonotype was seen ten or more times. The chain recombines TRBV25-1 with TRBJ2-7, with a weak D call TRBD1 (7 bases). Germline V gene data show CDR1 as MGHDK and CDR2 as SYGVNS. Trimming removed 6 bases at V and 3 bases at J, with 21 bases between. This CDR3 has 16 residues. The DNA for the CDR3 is TGTGCCAGCAGCGGGGGAGGCAGCCAGGGGGGCTACGAGCAGTACTTC. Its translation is CASSGGGSQGGYEQYF.

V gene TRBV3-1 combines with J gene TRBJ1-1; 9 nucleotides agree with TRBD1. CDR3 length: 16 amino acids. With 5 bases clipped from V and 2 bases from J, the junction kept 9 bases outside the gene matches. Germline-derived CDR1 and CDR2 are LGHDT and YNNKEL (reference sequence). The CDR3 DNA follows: TGTGCCAGCAGCTACCTTCCGGGACAGGGAAACACTGAAGCTTTCTTT. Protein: CASSYLPGQGNTEAFF. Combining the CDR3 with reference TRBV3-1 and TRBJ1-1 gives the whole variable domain DTAVSQTPKYLVTQMGNDKSIKCEQNLGHDTMYWYKQDSKKFLKIMFSYNNKELIINETVPNRFSPKSPDKAHLNLHINSLELGDSAVYFCASSYLPGQGNTEAFFGQGTRLTVV.

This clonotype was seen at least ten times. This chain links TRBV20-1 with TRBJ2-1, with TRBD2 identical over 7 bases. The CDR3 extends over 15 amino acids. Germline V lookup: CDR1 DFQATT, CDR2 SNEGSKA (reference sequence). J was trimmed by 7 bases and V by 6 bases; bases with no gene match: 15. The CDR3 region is CSAYPGREIRNEQFF. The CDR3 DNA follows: TGCAGTGCCTACCCCGGGCGGGAGATACGGAATGAGCAGTTCTTC.

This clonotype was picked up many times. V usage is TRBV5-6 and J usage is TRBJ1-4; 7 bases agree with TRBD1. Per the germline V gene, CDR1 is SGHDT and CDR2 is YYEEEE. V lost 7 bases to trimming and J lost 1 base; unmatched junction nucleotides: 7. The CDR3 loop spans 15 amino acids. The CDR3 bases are TGTGCCAGCGCTCCCGACAGGGAAACTAATGAAAAACTGTTTTTT. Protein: CASAPDRETNEKLFF.

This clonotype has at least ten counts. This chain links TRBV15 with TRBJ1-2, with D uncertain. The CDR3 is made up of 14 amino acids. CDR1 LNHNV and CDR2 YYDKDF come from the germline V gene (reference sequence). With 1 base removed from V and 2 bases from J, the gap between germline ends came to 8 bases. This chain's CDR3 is CATSRGDRNYGYTF. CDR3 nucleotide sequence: TGTGCCACCAGCAGAGGGGATCGCAACTATGGCTACACCTTC.

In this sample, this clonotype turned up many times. CDR3 sequence reads: CASSSADSPHNEQFF. The CDR3, as DNA: TGTGCCAGCAGCTCAGCTGATTCACCCCACAATGAGCAGTTCTTC. The chain uses TRBV12-3 or TRBV12-4 and TRBJ2-1; D is undetermined. The V end was cut by 6 bases, the J end by 5 bases, with 17 bases between. This CDR3 has 15 residues.

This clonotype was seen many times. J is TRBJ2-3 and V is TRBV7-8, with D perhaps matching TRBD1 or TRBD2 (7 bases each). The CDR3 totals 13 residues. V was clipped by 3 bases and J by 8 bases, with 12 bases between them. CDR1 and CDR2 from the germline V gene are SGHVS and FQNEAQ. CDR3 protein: CASSFQGGGTQYF. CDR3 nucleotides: TGTGCCAGCAGCTTCCAGGGGGGGGGTACGCAGTATTTT.

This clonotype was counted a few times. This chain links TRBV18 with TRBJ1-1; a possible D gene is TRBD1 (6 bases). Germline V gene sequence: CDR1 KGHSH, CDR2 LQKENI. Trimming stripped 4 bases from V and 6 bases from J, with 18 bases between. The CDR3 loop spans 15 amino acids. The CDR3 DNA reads TGTGCCAGCTCACGGAGGAACAGGGAGTTGGCTGAAGCTTTCTTT. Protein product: CASSRRNRELAEAFF.

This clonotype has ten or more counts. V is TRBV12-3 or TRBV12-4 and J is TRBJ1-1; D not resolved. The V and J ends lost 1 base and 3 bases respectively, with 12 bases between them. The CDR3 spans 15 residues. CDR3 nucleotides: TGTGCCAGCAGTTTAGACCCCCCGGCTCACACTGAAGCTTTCTTT. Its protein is CASSLDPPAHTEAFF.

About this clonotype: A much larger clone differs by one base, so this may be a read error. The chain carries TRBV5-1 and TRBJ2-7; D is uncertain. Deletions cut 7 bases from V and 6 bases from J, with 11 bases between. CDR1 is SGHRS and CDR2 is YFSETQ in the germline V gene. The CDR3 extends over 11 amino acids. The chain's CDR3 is CASGWMGEQYF. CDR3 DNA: TGCGCCAGCGGCTGGATGGGCGAGCAGTACTTC.

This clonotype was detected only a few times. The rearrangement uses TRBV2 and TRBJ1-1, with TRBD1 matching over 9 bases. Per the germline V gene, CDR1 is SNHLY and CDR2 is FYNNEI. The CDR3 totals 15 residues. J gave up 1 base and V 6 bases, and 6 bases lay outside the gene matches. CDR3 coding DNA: TGTGCCAGCAGGGCCGCGACAGGGGGGAACACTGAAGCTTTCTTT. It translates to CASRAATGGNTEAFF.

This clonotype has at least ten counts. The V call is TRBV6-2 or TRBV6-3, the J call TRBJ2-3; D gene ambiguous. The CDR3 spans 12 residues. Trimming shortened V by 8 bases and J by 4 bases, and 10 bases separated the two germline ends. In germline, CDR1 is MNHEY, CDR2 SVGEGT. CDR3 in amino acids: CASRGKPDTQYF. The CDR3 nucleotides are TGTGCCAGCCGTGGGAAACCAGATACGCAGTATTTT.

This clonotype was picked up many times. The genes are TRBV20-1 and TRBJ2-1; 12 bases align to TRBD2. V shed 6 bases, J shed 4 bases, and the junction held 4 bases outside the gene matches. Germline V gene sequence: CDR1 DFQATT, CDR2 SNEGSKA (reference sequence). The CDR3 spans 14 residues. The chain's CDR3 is CSARLAGGYNEQFF. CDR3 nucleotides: TGCAGTGCAAGGCTAGCGGGAGGGTACAATGAGCAGTTCTTC.

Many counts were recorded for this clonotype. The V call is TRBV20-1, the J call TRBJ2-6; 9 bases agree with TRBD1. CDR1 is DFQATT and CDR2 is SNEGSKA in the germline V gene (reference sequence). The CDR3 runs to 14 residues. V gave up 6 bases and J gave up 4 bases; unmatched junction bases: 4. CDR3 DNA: TGCAGTGCCCGGGACAGGGCCGGGGCCAACGTCCTGACTTTC. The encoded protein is CSARDRAGANVLTF.

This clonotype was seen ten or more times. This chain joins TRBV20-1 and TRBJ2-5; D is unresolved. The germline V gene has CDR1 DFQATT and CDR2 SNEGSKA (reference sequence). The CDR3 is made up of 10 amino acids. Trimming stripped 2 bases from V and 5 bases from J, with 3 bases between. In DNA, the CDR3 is TGCAGTGCTAGAATGGAGACCCAGTACTTC. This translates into CSARMETQYF.

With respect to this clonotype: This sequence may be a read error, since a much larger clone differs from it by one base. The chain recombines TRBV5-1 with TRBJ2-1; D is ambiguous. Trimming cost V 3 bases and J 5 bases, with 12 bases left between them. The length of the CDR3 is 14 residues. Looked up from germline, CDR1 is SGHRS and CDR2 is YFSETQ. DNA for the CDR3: TGCGCCAGCAGCTGGGAATTGGGGAACAATGAGCAGTTCTTC. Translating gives CASSWELGNNEQFF.

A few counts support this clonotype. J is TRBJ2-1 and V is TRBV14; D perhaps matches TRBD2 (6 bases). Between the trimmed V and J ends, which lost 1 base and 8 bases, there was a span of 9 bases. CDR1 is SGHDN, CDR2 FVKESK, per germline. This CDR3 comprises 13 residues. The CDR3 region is CASSQGREDEQFF. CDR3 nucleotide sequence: TGTGCCAGCAGCCAAGGGAGGGAGGATGAGCAGTTCTTC.